This T cell receptor beta chain was recovered during a study of Graves' ophthalmopathy and Graves' hyperthyroidism. Note on this clonotype: As yet, its antigen is unknown.

Amplified TCR beta CDR3 regions were obtained using RNA transcripts as template. HTBI primers were used in a first-round RT-PCR, which preceded a second-round multiplex PCR. TCRdb recomputed calls from the multiplex PCR reads with MiXCR, one row per CDR3 protein. The data contain 900,000 to 1,200,000 distinct CDR3 sequences, 35% to 40% of them singletons. With 3 bases clipped from V and 5 bases from J, the junction kept 5 bases outside the gene matches. The V gene's germline CDR1 is SEHNR and CDR2 FQNEAQ (reference sequence). This CDR3 is 15 amino acids long. Overall study results and limits: Both an approximately 70% sensitivity and a roughly 75% specificity characterized the model's predictions of ophthalmopathy progression.

Sequenced material: peripheral blood or thyroid tissue (not recorded which). The clonotype originates from an adult man with Graves' hyperthyroidism. The rearrangement joins TRBV7-9 to TRBJ2-7, with 12 bases matching TRBD2. CDR3 loop: CASSFRLAGVNEQYF. As DNA, the CDR3 is TGTGCCAGCAGCTTTCGACTAGCGGGAGTGAACGAGCAGTACTTC.